The source of this T cell receptor (beta chain) is a study of cytomegalovirus exposure and HLA in healthy donors. General study findings and limits: Most TCR sequences were uncommon, yet certain public TCRs appeared in many donors. In a later analysis, DRB1 alleles had the most associated TCRs; HLA-C alleles the fewest.

In the PCR, 60 Vbeta and 13 Jbeta primers were used. Produced via immunoSEQ multiplex PCR; TCRdb's table is partial and in-frame only. This sample has about 170,000 clones, with approximately 81% found just once. Donors likely had unrecorded immune exposures despite being nominally healthy when sampled. As for this clone: Antigen unknown.

The V gene's germline CDR1 is MNHNY and CDR2 SVGAGI (reference sequence). Deletions cut 0 bases from V and 5 bases from J, with 8 bases between. This CDR3 is built from 14 residues. The TCR originated in a male donor in good health and CMV-seronegative. The specimen was PBMCs. The V call is TRBV6-6, the J call TRBJ1-5; no definite D call. CDR3 sequence reads: CASSYSPDYQPQHF. CDR3 bases: TGTGCCAGCAGTTACTCGCCAGACTATCAGCCCCAGCATTTT.